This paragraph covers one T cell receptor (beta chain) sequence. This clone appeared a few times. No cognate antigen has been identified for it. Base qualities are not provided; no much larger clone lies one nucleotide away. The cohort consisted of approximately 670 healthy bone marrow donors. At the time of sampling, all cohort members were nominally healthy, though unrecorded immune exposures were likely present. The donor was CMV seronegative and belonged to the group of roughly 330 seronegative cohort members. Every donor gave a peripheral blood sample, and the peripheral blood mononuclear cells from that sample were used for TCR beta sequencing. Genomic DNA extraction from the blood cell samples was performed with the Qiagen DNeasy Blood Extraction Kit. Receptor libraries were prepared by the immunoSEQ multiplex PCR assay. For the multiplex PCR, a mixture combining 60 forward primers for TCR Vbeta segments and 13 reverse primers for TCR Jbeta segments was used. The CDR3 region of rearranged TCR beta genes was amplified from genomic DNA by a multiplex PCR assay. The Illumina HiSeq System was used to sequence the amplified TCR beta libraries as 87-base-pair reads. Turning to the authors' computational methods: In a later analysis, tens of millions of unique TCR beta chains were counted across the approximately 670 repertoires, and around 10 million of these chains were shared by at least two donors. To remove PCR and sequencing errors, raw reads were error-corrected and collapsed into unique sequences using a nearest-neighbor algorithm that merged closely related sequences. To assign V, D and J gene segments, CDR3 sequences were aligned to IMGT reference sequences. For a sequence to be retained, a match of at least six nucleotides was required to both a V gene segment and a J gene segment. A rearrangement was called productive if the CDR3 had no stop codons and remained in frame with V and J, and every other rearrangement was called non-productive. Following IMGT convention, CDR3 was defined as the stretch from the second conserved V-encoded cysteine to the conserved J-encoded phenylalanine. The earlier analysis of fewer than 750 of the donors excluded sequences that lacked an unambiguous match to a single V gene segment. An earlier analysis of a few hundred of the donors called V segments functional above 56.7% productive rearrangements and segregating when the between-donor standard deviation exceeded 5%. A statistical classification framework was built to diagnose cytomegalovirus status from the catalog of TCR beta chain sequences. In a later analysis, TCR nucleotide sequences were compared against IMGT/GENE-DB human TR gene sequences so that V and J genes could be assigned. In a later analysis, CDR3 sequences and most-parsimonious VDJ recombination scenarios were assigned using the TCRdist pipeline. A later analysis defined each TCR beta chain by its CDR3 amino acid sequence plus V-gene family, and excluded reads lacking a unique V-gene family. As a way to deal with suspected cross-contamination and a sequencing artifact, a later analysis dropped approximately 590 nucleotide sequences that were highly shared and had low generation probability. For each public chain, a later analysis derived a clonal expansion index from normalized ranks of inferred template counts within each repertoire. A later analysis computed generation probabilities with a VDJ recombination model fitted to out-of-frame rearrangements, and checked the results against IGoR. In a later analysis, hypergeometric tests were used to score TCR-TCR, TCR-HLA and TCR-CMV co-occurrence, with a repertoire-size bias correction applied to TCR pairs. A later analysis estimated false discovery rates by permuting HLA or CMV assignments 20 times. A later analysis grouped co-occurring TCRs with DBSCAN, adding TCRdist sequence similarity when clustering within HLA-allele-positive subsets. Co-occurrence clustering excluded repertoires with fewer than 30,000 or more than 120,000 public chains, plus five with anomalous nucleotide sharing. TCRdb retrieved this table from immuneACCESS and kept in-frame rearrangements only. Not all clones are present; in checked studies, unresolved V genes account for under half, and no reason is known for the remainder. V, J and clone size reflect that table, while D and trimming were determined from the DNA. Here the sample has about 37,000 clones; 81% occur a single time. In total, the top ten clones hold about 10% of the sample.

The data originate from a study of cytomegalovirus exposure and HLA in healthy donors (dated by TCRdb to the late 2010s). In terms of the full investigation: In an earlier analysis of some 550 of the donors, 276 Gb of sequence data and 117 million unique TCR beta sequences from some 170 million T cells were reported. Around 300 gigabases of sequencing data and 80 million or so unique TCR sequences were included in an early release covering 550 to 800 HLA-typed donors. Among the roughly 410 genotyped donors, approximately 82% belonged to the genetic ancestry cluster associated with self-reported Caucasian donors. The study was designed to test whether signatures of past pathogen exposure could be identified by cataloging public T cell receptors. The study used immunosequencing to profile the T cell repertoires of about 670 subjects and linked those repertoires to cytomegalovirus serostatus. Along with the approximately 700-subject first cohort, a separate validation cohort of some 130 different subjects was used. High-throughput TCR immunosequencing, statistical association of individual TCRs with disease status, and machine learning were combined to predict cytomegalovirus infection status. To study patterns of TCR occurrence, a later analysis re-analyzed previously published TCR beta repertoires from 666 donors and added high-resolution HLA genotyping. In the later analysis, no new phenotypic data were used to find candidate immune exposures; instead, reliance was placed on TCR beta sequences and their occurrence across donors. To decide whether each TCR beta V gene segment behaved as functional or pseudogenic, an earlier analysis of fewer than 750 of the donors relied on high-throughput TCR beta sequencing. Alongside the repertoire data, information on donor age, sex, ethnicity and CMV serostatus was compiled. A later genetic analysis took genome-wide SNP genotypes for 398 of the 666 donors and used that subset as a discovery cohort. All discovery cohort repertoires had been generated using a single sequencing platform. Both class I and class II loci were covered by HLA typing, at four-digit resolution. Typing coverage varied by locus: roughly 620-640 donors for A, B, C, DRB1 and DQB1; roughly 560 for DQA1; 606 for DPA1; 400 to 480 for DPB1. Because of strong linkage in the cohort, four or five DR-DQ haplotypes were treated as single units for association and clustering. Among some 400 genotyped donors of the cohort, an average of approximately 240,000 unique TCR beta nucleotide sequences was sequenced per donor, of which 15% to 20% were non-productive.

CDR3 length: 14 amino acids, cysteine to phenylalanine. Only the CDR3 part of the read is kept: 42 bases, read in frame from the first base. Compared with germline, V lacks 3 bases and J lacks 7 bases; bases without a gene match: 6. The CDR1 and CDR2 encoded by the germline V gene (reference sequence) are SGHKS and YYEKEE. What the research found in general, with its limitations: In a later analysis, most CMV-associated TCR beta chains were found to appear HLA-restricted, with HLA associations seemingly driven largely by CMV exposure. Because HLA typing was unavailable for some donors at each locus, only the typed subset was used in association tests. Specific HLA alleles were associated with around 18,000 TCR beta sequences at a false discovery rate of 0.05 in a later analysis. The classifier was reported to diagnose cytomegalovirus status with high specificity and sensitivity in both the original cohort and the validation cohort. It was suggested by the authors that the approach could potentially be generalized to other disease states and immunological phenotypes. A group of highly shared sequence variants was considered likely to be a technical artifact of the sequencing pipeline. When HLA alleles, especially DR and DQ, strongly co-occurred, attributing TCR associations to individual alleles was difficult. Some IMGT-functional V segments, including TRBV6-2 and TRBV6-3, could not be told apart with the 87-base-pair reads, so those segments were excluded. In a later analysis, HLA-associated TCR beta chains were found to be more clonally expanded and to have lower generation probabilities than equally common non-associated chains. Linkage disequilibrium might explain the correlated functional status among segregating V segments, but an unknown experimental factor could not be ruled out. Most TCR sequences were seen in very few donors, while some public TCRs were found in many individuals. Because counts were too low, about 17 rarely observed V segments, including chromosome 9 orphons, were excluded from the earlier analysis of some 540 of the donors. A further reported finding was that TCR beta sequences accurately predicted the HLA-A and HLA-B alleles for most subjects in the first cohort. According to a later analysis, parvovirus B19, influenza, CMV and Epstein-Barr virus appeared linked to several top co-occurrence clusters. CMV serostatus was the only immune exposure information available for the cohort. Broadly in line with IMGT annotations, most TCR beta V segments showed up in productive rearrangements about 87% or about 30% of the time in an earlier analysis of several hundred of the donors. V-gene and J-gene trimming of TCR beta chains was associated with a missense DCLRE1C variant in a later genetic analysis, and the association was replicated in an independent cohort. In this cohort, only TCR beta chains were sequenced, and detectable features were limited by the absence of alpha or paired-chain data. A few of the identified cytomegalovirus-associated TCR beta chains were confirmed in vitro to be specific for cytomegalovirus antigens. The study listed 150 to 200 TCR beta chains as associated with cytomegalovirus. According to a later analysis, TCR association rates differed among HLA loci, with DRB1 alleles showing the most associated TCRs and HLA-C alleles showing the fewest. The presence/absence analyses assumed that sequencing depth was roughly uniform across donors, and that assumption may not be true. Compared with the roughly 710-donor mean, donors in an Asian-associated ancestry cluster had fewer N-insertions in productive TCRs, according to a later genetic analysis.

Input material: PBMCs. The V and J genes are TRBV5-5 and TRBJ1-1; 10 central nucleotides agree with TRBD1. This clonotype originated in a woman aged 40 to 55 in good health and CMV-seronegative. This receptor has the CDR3 CASSSGQGIDEAFF. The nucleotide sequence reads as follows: TGTGCCAGCAGCTCGGGACAGGGGATAGATGAAGCTTTCTTT.